The 23 T cell receptor beta chains below come from one sample, sequenced in a study of T cell responses to AZD1222 COVID-19 vaccine. Clones were sequenced by immunoSEQ multiplex PCR, and TCRdb holds only the in-frame ones, with some missing. The table lists about 140,000 clones, about 90% of them singletons. The sample consisted of peripheral blood, taken on day 0 of AZD1222 vaccination. These receptors were obtained from an adult in good health.

The chain couples TRBV12-3 or TRBV12-4 to TRBJ2-3; no clear D gene. There are 13 residues in the CDR3. Trimming cost V 6 bases and J 8 bases, with 15 bases left between them. The DNA for the CDR3 is TGTGCCAGCAGCATAGGAGAATTTGGTACGCAGTATTTT. Translated: CASSIGEFGTQYF.

The V call is TRBV18, the J call TRBJ1-2, with no clear D. Trimming took off 3 bases at V and 2 bases at J, with 13 bases between the two ends. The germline CDR1 and CDR2 sequences are KGHSH and LQKENI. CDR3 length: 15 amino acids. The CDR3 here is CASSPYDGLNYGYTF. CDR3 coding DNA: TGTGCCAGCTCACCGTATGACGGATTAAACTATGGCTACACCTTC.

This chain connects TRBV19 to TRBJ1-5; maybe TRBD1 (6 bases). The CDR3 runs 15 residues. V gave up 1 base and J gave up 4 bases, with 11 bases separating them. Per germline, CDR1 LNHDA and CDR2 SQIVND (reference sequence). This CDR3 reads CASSIVSGTNQPQHF. The CDR3 DNA reads as TGTGCCAGTAGTATAGTTTCCGGGACAAATCAGCCCCAGCATTTT.

CDR3 in amino acids: CASRETGASTDTQYF. As DNA, the CDR3 is TGTGCCAGCAGGGAGACAGGGGCTAGCACAGATACGCAGTATTTT. The chain has TRBV6-5 and TRBJ2-3; 8 bases line up with TRBD1. In germline, CDR1 is MNHEY, CDR2 SVGAGI. Trimming cost V 6 bases and J 0 bases; bases outside gene matches: 5. The CDR3 covers 15 residues.

The V call is TRBV5-4, the J call TRBJ2-3, with 10 bases identical to TRBD1. V was clipped by 4 bases and J by 3 bases; unmatched bases: 8. From germline, CDR1 is SGHNT and CDR2 YYREEE (reference sequence). The CDR3 runs 16 residues. The CDR3 spells CASSAPGQGLTDTQYF. In DNA, the CDR3 is TGTGCCAGCAGCGCACCGGGACAGGGGTTAACAGATACGCAGTATTTT.

The rearrangement links TRBV5-1 to TRBJ2-1; possibly TRBD2 for D (6 bases). V lost 4 bases, J lost 3 bases, and 17 bases lay in between. Germline V gives CDR1 SGHRS, CDR2 YFSETQ. The CDR3 sequence is 16 residues long. CDR3 sequence: CASSREGLGDYNEQFF. In DNA form, the CDR3 reads TGCGCCAGCAGCCGAGAGGGACTGGGTGACTACAATGAGCAGTTCTTC.

The chain joins TRBV4-1 to TRBJ2-7; D might be TRBD1 (5 bases). The CDR3 loop spans 15 amino acids. The V end lost 0 bases, the J end lost 3 bases, and 12 bases lay between the germline ends. CDR1 and CDR2 from the germline V gene are MGHRA and YSYEKL. The CDR3: CASSQDGPGIYEQYF. DNA for the CDR3: TGCGCCAGCAGCCAAGATGGGCCAGGGATCTACGAGCAGTACTTC.

The CDR3 DNA sequence: TGTGCCATCAGCCCCGGGGGACTAGAGGGGCCTGAGCAGTTCTTC. This gives the protein CAISPGGLEGPEQFF. This rearrangement joins TRBV10-3 to TRBJ2-1; TRBD2 matches 8 bases. The CDR3 loop spans 15 amino acids. With 6 bases clipped from V and 9 bases from J, the junction kept 13 bases outside the gene matches. Germline V gene lookup returns CDR1 ENHRY and CDR2 SYGVKD.

V usage is TRBV9 and J usage is TRBJ2-1; D may be TRBD2 (6 bases). Trimming took 4 bases from V and 5 from J, leaving 10 bases between them. The CDR3 length is 13 residues. Germline V CDR1 and CDR2: SGDLS, YYNGEE. The CDR3 here is CASSPRGNNEQFF. Here the CDR3 DNA reads TGTGCCAGCAGCCCCCGGGGGAACAATGAGCAGTTCTTC.

The chain carries TRBV6-6 and TRBJ2-5; tentative D call: TRBD1 (5 bases). CDR1 is MNHNY and CDR2 is SVGAGI in the germline V gene (reference sequence). The CDR3 runs 12 residues. The V and J ends lost 6 bases and 5 bases respectively, with 10 bases between them. The CDR3: CASRLQAETQYF. CDR3 DNA: TGTGCCAGCAGATTACAGGCCGAGACCCAGTACTTC.

The V call is TRBV14, the J call TRBJ1-1, with TRBD1 matching over 7 bases. Germline CDR1 SGHDN, CDR2 FVKESK. The V segment lost 4 bases and the J segment 3 bases; nucleotides outside the gene matches: 14. CDR3 length: 17 residues. The chain's CDR3 is CASSPGTVVGRDTEAFF. The CDR3 DNA sequence: TGTGCCAGCAGCCCTGGGACAGTCGTGGGGAGGGACACTGAAGCTTTCTTT. The full variable domain, its missing parts supplied by reference TRBV14 and TRBJ1-1, is EAGVTQFPSHSVIEKGQTVTLRCDPISGHDNLYWYRRVMGKEIKFLLHFVKESKQDESGMPNNRFLAERTGGTYSTLKVQPAELEDSGVYFCASSPGTVVGRDTEAFFGQGTRLTVV.

This sequence joins TRBV25-1 and TRBJ2-3; TRBD2 agrees at 7 bases. This CDR3 contains 14 residues. Germline V gene sequence: CDR1 MGHDK, CDR2 SYGVNS. Trimming at V came to 5 bases and at J to 4 bases, leaving 6 bases not matched to a gene. CDR3 region: CASSSGGMSDTQYF. Here the CDR3 DNA reads TGTGCCAGCAGTTCCGGGGGGATGTCAGATACGCAGTATTTT. Supplemented by reference TRBV25-1 and TRBJ2-3, the full variable domain reads EADIYQTPRYLVIGTGKKITLECSQTMGHDKMYWYQQDPGMELHLIHYSYGVNSTEKGDLSSESTVSRIRTEHFPLTLESARPSHTSQYLCASSSGGMSDTQYFGPGTRLTVL.

The V and J genes are TRBV27 and TRBJ1-1, with D tentatively TRBD1 (5 bases). CDR3 length: 13 residues. Trimming shortened V by 7 bases and J by 0 bases, and 9 bases separated the two germline ends. Germline lookup yields CDR1 MNHEY and CDR2 SMNVEV (reference sequence). The CDR3 DNA sequence: TGTGCCAGCAAGGGGAGCATGAACACTGAAGCTTTCTTT. Translating it yields CASKGSMNTEAFF.

This chain links TRBV30 with TRBJ1-1; TRBD1 might be the D (6 bases). This CDR3 contains 13 residues. The V and J ends lost 2 bases and 3 bases respectively, with 10 bases between them. From germline, CDR1 is GTSNPN and CDR2 SVGIG (reference sequence). The CDR3 reads CAWSTPGDTEAFF. Here the CDR3 DNA reads TGTGCCTGGAGTACCCCAGGGGACACTGAAGCTTTCTTT.

The V and J genes are TRBV11-3 and TRBJ1-3; 10 bases align to TRBD1. Germline CDR1 reads SGHNT; CDR2 reads YENEEA. This CDR3 is 15 amino acids long. The trim removed 5 bases at V and 3 bases at J, leaving 4 bases unmatched. Here the CDR3 DNA reads TGTGCCAGCAGCGAGGGACAGGGGAATGGAAACACCATATATTTT. Translating gives CASSEGQGNGNTIYF.

This clone was counted only a few times. The chain links TRBV3-1 (or the pseudogene TRBV3-2) to TRBJ2-7; 9 bases fit TRBD1. Germline V gene sequence: CDR1 LGHDT, CDR2 YNNKEL (reference sequence). CDR3 size: 15 residues. The V segment lost 5 bases and the J segment 3 bases; nucleotides outside the gene matches: 8. In DNA form, the CDR3 reads TGTGCCAGCAGCAATGGACAGGGGAGGTACTACGAGCAGTACTTC. This sequence encodes CASSNGQGRYYEQYF.

The rearrangement uses TRBV15 and TRBJ1-3; unclear D gene. This CDR3 is built from 15 residues. The V gene's germline CDR1 is LNHNV and CDR2 YYDKDF (reference sequence). Trimming cost V 0 bases and J 0 bases, with 6 bases left between them. The CDR3 DNA follows: TGTGCCACCAGCAGAGATCGGTACTCTGGAAACACCATATATTTT. The encoded protein is CATSRDRYSGNTIYF. The variable domain in full, with the rest retrieved from reference TRBV15 and TRBJ1-3, is DAMVIQNPRYQVTQFGKPVTLSCSQTLNHNVMYWYQQKSSQAPKLLFHYYDKDFNNEADTPDNFQSRRPNTSFCFLDIRSPGLGDTAMYLCATSRDRYSGNTIYFGEGSWLTVV.

V and J are TRBV30 and TRBJ2-1; D remains unclear. The V gene's germline CDR1 is GTSNPN and CDR2 SVGIG (reference sequence). The germline V and J ends were trimmed by 5 bases and 3 bases, with 11 bases remaining between them. The CDR3 consists of 13 residues. CDR3 nucleotide sequence: TGTGCCTGGGATACAGTGGGCTACAATGAGCAGTTCTTC. Amino acids: CAWDTVGYNEQFF.

The chain has TRBV6-4 and TRBJ2-7; D gene unclear. The V gene lost 7 bases and the J gene lost 1 base, with 11 bases spanning the gap. The CDR3 length is 13 residues. Germline CDR1 reads MRHNA; CDR2 reads SNTAGT. CDR3 nucleotides: TGTGCCAGCACCAGGCCTGAGTCCTACGAGCAGTACTTC. Protein sequence: CASTRPESYEQYF.

The genes are TRBV7-9 and TRBJ1-1, with D unclear. Between the trimmed V and J ends, which lost 5 bases and 7 bases, there was a span of 23 bases. The germline V gene has CDR1 SEHNR and CDR2 FQNEAQ (reference sequence). This CDR3 spans 16 amino acids. The CDR3 DNA follows: TGTGCCAGCAGCCACATGTCCAGGAACGAGGTCGTTGAAGCTTTCTTT. Amino acids: CASSHMSRNEVVEAFF.

The chain is built from TRBV21-1 and TRBJ2-7; the table assigns TRBD2, which was not confirmed against the DNA. TRBV21-1 is assigned pseudogene status. The CDR3 length is 14 residues. CDR3 sequence: CASTPGRGSEEQYF. The CDR3 DNA reads as TGTGCCAGCACCCCGGGGAGGGGATCGGAGGAGCAGTACTTC.

The genes are TRBV6-1 and TRBJ2-7; D gene ambiguous. V shed 2 bases and J shed 5 bases, with 16 bases lying between them. The length of the CDR3 is 15 residues. Germline lookup yields CDR1 MNHNS and CDR2 SASEGT. The CDR3 DNA sequence: TGTGCCAGCAGTGAACCGTCCCGGTGGATGGACGAGCAGTACTTC. Its translation: CASSEPSRWMDEQYF.

The CDR3 loop reads CASSQSNTEAFF. The CDR3 DNA follows: TGCGCCAGCAGCCAATCGAACACTGAAGCTTTCTTT. The chain combines TRBV4-3 with TRBJ1-1; no reliable D call. This CDR3 is built from 12 residues. Germline values: CDR1 LGHNA, CDR2 YSLEER. V was trimmed by 2 bases and J by 1 base, leaving 2 bases between them.